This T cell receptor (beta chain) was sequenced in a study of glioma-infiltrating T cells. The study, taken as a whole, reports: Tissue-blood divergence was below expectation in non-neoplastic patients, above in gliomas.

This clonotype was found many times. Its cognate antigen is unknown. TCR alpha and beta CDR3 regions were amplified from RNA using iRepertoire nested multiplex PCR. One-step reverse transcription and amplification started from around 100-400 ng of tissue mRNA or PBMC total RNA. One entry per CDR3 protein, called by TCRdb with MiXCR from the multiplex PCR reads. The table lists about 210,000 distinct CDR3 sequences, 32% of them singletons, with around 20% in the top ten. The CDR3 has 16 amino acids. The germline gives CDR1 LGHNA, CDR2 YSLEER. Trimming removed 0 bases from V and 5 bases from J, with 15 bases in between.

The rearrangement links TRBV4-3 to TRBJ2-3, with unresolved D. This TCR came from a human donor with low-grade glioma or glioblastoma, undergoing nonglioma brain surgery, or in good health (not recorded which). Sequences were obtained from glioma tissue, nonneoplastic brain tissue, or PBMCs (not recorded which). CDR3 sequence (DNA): TGCGCCAGCAGCCAAGAGGGCAGGTCGGTTGTAGATACGCAGTATTTT. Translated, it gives CASSQEGRSVVDTQYF.